Each of the 3 T cell receptor beta chains below was sequenced from the same sample in a study of beta chain features in type 1 diabetes. Overall study findings and caveats: TCRB CDR3 length was moderately but significantly reduced in all four CD4+ subsets of Type 1 diabetes patients.

Reverse transcription of all isolated RNA meant that expressed TCRB transcripts were sequenced. Sequencing was performed with immunoSEQ multiplex PCR; in TCRdb, only in-frame clones are kept and a portion is missing. The sample includes 680,000 or so clones, 13% of them seen just once. Their antigens are not known. Sequencing was performed on naive CD4+ T cells from blood. The receptors stem from a man between 18 and 35 years old with type 1 diabetes.

This chain joins TRBV27 and TRBJ1-1; no clear D. V lost 6 bases and J lost 0, with 5 bases in between. Germline CDR1 and CDR2: MNHEY and SMNVEV (reference sequence). This CDR3 region has 12 residues. The CDR3 nucleotides are TGTGCCAGCAGGGCAATGAACACTGAAGCTTTCTTT. Translating it yields CASRAMNTEAFF.

This clone has a handful of counts. The genes are TRBV6-5 and TRBJ2-5; D ambiguous. The length of the CDR3 is 11 residues. V was shortened by 5 bases and J by 5 bases, with 6 bases between the two germline ends. Germline V gene lookup returns CDR1 MNHEY and CDR2 SVGAGI. CDR3 bases: TGTGCCAGCAGTGCTGTCGAGACCCAGTACTTC. This codes for CASSAVETQYF.

The rearrangement uses TRBV30 and TRBJ2-3, with 8 nucleotides matching TRBD2. Unmatched junction bases numbered 15, after V lost 4 bases and J lost 3 bases. The CDR3 is 17 amino acids. Looked up from germline, CDR1 is GTSNPN and CDR2 is SVGIG (reference sequence). The CDR3 sequence: CAWNRWDSGTGTDTQYF. CDR3 DNA sequence: TGTGCCTGGAATAGGTGGGATAGCGGGACGGGAACAGATACGCAGTATTTT. Full variable domain (remainder filled in from reference TRBV30 and TRBJ2-3): SQTIHQWPATLVQPVGSPLSLECTVEGTSNPNLYWYRQAAGRGLQLLFYSVGIGQISSEVPQNLSASRPQDRQFILSSKKLLLSDSGFYLCAWNRWDSGTGTDTQYFGPGTRLTVL.